The 24 T cell receptor beta chains presented below share a single source sample, sequenced in a study of blood T cell repertoires in COVID-19. The method was immunoSEQ multiplex PCR; TCRdb's version includes in-frame clones alone and lacks a portion of them. The table has roughly 58,000 clones, more than 75% seen once. The specimen sequenced was peripheral blood. The receptors here all came from a man in his forties or fifties with active or convalescent COVID-19.

This chain's CDR3 is CASSYSGTSGADTQYF. CDR3 DNA sequence: TGTGCCAGCAGCTACTCCGGGACTAGCGGAGCAGATACGCAGTATTTT. The chain employs TRBV5-5 and TRBJ2-3, with TRBD2 matching over 11 bases. The CDR3 sequence is 16 residues long. In germline, CDR1 is SGHKS, CDR2 YYEKEE (reference sequence). After removal of 3 bases from V and 4 bases from J, the junction contained 7 bases not matched to a gene.

V gene TRBV5-1 combines with J gene TRBJ2-3, with D possibly TRBD1 on 5 matching bases. The ends were cut back, 0 bases at V and 2 bases at J, with 13 bases in the middle. Germline V gives CDR1 SGHRS, CDR2 YFSETQ. CDR3 length equals 16 residues. CDR3 in amino acids: CASSLARQGVTDTQYF. In DNA, the CDR3 is TGCGCCAGCAGCTTGGCCCGTCAAGGGGTCACAGATACGCAGTATTTT.

The chain employs TRBV5-1 and TRBJ2-3, with TRBD2 matching 11 bases. Germline CDR1 and CDR2: SGHRS and YFSETQ. The junction had 9 bases not matched to a gene; V was cut back by 5 bases and J by 1 base. This CDR3 is 17 amino acids long. The CDR3 nucleotides read TGCGCCAGCAGACCGACTAGCGGGGAAGGGGGCACAGATACGCAGTATTTT. Amino acid sequence: CASRPTSGEGGTDTQYF.

The chain combines TRBV5-5 with TRBJ2-3, with TRBD1 matching over 8 bases. The V segment lost 5 bases and the J segment 1 base; nucleotides outside the gene matches: 6. The CDR3 has 15 amino acids. Germline assignment: CDR1 SGHKS and CDR2 YYEKEE (reference sequence). The CDR3 reads CASSSTGGRTDTQYF. Written as DNA, the CDR3 is TGTGCCAGCAGTTCTACAGGGGGTCGCACAGATACGCAGTATTTT.

This chain joins TRBV2 and TRBJ2-4; 12 bases agree with TRBD2. The CDR3 has 18 residues. V trimming: 2 bases; J trimming: 0 bases; junction bases outside the gene matches: 5. CDR1 is SNHLY, CDR2 FYNNEI, per germline. The CDR3 nucleotides are TGTGCCAGCAGTGAAAGGACTAGCGGGGATATAGCCAAAAACATTCAGTACTTC. This translates into CASSERTSGDIAKNIQYF.

The CDR3 DNA sequence: TGTGCCTGGAGCCGGGACTTTAATCACGATGAGCAGTTCTTC. Its protein is CAWSRDFNHDEQFF. The chain links TRBV30 to TRBJ2-1, with TRBD2 as a possible D gene (6 bases). The CDR3 runs 14 residues. Deletions cut 3 bases from V and 8 bases from J, with 17 bases between. Germline CDR1 reads GTSNPN; CDR2 reads SVGIG (reference sequence).

V and J are TRBV2 and TRBJ1-1, with D perhaps TRBD1 (5 bases). The V gene's germline CDR1 is SNHLY and CDR2 FYNNEI. There are 15 residues in the CDR3. Trimming took 1 base from V and 6 from J, leaving 15 bases between them. CDR3 nucleotides: TGTGCCAGCAGTGAAGGTTTGCAGGGTCGCGCTGAAGCTTTCTTT. Its protein is CASSEGLQGRAEAFF.

CDR3 coding DNA: TGTGCCAGTAGTAGGACTAGCGGGGCGAACACCGGGGAGCTGTTTTTT. Encoded protein: CASSRTSGANTGELFF. This rearrangement joins TRBV19 to TRBJ2-2; 12 nucleotides line up with TRBD2. The trim removed 4 bases at V and 0 bases at J, leaving 0 bases unmatched. The CDR3 is 16 residues long. CDR1 and CDR2 (germline): LNHDA, SQIVND (reference sequence).

The chain couples TRBV10-3 to TRBJ2-5, with 8 bases lining up with TRBD1. The germline CDR1 and CDR2 sequences are ENHRY and SYGVKD. This CDR3 comprises 17 residues. With 10 bases clipped from V and 4 bases from J, the junction kept 20 bases outside the gene matches. CDR3 residues: CATRELAGQGRRETQYF. The CDR3 DNA reads as TGTGCCACCCGAGAGCTGGCAGGACAGGGACGTCGAGAGACCCAGTACTTC.

V usage is TRBV7-2 and J usage is TRBJ1-6, with 9 bases that match TRBD1. The CDR3 has 15 amino acids. Trimming at V came to 6 bases and at J to 11 bases, leaving 11 bases not matched to a gene. Germline assignment: CDR1 SGHTA and CDR2 FQGNSA. DNA for the CDR3: TGTGCCAGCAGACACCCCGGGACAGGGTTGCCACCCCTCCACTTT. Translating gives CASRHPGTGLPPLHF.

The chain combines TRBV2 with TRBJ2-7, with 9 bases lining up with TRBD1. The CDR3 is 12 residues long. J lost 9 bases, V lost 6 bases, and 6 bases had no gene match. The V gene's germline CDR1 is SNHLY and CDR2 FYNNEI. The CDR3 here is CASRDDRGAQYF. CDR3 coding DNA: TGTGCCAGCAGAGATGACAGGGGGGCGCAGTACTTC.

This rearrangement joins TRBV6-5 to TRBJ2-7, with D possibly TRBD1 on 5 matching bases. Between the trimmed V and J ends, which lost 2 bases and 4 bases, there was a span of 18 bases. Germline CDR1 reads MNHEY; CDR2 reads SVGAGI. The CDR3 runs 16 residues. The CDR3 spells CASSYDVQGSWYEQYF. Written as DNA, the CDR3 is TGTGCCAGCAGTTACGACGTGCAGGGAAGTTGGTACGAGCAGTACTTC.

The V and J genes are TRBV7-2 and TRBJ2-3, with 9 positions matching TRBD2. In germline, CDR1 is SGHTA, CDR2 FQGNSA. The CDR3 is 15 residues long. V shed 0 bases, J shed 2 bases, and the junction held 0 bases outside the gene matches. CDR3 loop: CASSLAGLATDTQYF. The CDR3 DNA follows: TGTGCCAGCAGCTTAGCGGGACTAGCCACAGATACGCAGTATTTT.

This chain joins TRBV10-1 and TRBJ1-2, with TRBD1 matching 8 bases. Looked up from germline, CDR1 is WNHNN and CDR2 is SYGVQD (reference sequence). The CDR3 is made up of 15 amino acids. The V and J ends lost 0 bases and 6 bases, in that order; junction bases with no gene match: 6. This chain's CDR3 is CASSESLTGGHGYTF. As DNA, the CDR3 is TGCGCCAGCAGTGAGTCCCTTACAGGGGGACATGGCTACACCTTC.

This clone was detected many times. V is TRBV27 and J is TRBJ2-7; 9 bases align to TRBD1. Trimming at V came to 8 bases and at J to 6 bases, leaving 14 bases not matched to a gene. Germline V gene sequence: CDR1 MNHEY, CDR2 SMNVEV (reference sequence). This CDR3 region has 15 residues. CDR3 region: CASGPQQGAILEQYF. CDR3 DNA: TGTGCCAGCGGACCCCAACAGGGGGCCATACTCGAGCAGTACTTC.

This chain uses TRBV27 with TRBJ2-3, with D possibly being TRBD2 (5 bases). The CDR3 extends over 15 amino acids. V gave up 5 bases and J gave up 2 bases, with 14 bases separating them. The germline CDR1 and CDR2 sequences are MNHEY and SMNVEV (reference sequence). The CDR3 DNA reads TGTGCCAGCAGTCTACTTGAGGGATACACAGATACGCAGTATTTT. This codes for CASSLLEGYTDTQYF.

As concerns this clone: At one end the junction does not follow the germline gene, possibly because of a read error. This chain uses TRBV7-7 with TRBJ2-7; 7 bases agree with TRBD2. CDR3 length: 15 amino acids. CDR1 and CDR2 (germline): SSHAT, FNYEAQ (reference sequence). CDR3 nucleotides: TGTGCTAGCAGCTTGGGGCGCGGGAGCTCCTACGAGCAGTACTTC. It encodes CASSLGRGSSYEQYF. Supplemented by reference TRBV7-7 and TRBJ2-7, the full variable domain reads GAGVSQSPRYKVTKRGQDVTLRCDPISSHATLYWYQQALGQGPEFLTYFNYEAQPDKSGLPSDRFSAERPEGSISTLTIQRTEQRDSAMYRCASSLGRGSSYEQYFGPGTRLTVT.

This clone turned up a few times. This chain's CDR3 is CASSQAAASGHTQYF. The CDR3 DNA is TGTGCCAGCAGCCAAGCGGCCGCTAGCGGGCATACGCAGTATTTT. This chain joins TRBV3-1 (or the pseudogene TRBV3-2) and TRBJ2-3; TRBD2 matches 8 bases. The CDR3 length is 15 residues. Trimming at V came to 1 base and at J to 7 bases, leaving 7 bases not matched to a gene. Germline V gives CDR1 LGHDT, CDR2 YNNKEL (reference sequence).

A remark on this clone: This sample includes further DNA sequences coding for the same CDR3. The rearrangement links TRBV19 to TRBJ1-1, with TRBD1 matching 7 bases. This CDR3 has 13 residues. Germline assignment: CDR1 LNHDA and CDR2 SQIVND (reference sequence). V was pared by 3 bases and J by 4 bases, with 2 bases of the junction left unmatched. Written as DNA, the CDR3 is TGTGCCAGTAGTATCGGGACAGCCACTGAAGCTTTCTTT. Its protein product is CASSIGTATEAFF.

This chain uses TRBV5-6 with TRBJ1-1; the D is unclear. The CDR3 runs 14 residues. From germline, CDR1 is SGHDT and CDR2 YYEEEE. The V end was cut by 0 bases, the J end by 1 base, with 7 bases between. The CDR3 DNA follows: TGTGCCAGCAGCTTGGTTTTCGGGAACACTGAAGCTTTCTTT. Protein sequence: CASSLVFGNTEAFF.

This rearrangement joins TRBV18 to TRBJ2-5; D unclear. The CDR3 is 13 amino acids. V was shortened by 0 bases and J by 5 bases, with 7 bases between the two germline ends. Germline CDR1 and CDR2: KGHSH and LQKENI. CDR3 region: CASSPPPGETQYF. CDR3 nucleotide sequence: TGTGCCAGCTCACCACCGCCCGGGGAGACCCAGTACTTC.

V is TRBV3-1 (or the pseudogene TRBV3-2) and J is TRBJ2-1; possibly TRBD2 for D (6 bases). V was cut by 6 bases and J by 9 bases, with 15 bases left in between. CDR3 length: 13 residues. Germline loops: CDR1 LGHDT, CDR2 YNNKEL (reference sequence). Here the CDR3 reads CASRPGTWGEQFF. DNA for the CDR3: TGTGCCAGCAGGCCCGGGACTTGGGGTGAGCAGTTCTTC.

In this sample, this clone is medium-sized. Within the sample, other DNA sequences also encode this same CDR3. The gene calls are TRBV5-1 and TRBJ2-7; 9 nucleotides line up with TRBD1. This CDR3 contains 15 residues. Germline CDR1 SGHRS, CDR2 YFSETQ. The J segment lost 1 base and the V segment lost 0 bases, leaving 2 bases of the junction unmatched. CDR3 nucleotides: TGCGCCAGCAGCTTGGGAGGGACAGGGTCCTACGAGCAGTACTTC. Translating it yields CASSLGGTGSYEQYF.

The V gene is TRBV11-2, the J gene TRBJ2-3; maybe TRBD2 (6 bases). CDR1 and CDR2 (germline): SGHAT, FQNNGV. Trimming left V 6 bases short and J 2 bases short, with 18 bases between. This CDR3 has 16 residues. The CDR3 DNA sequence: TGTGCCAGCAGGGACCTTGGGGGGTTGGCCACAGATACGCAGTATTTT. This gives the protein CASRDLGGLATDTQYF.